Below are 30 T cell receptor beta chains sequenced from a single sample in a study of blood T cell repertoires in COVID-19. Method: immunoSEQ multiplex PCR; TCRdb's copy keeps in-frame clones and lacks some. Found here are over 250,000 clones, around 86% of them singletons; the top ten hold 2% to 2.5%. Sequenced sample: peripheral blood. The receptors here all came from a man aged 45-60 years with acute or convalescent COVID-19.

This chain uses TRBV20-1 with TRBJ2-3; 8 nucleotides match TRBD1. Looked up from germline, CDR1 is DFQATT and CDR2 is SNEGSKA (reference sequence). J was trimmed by 0 bases and V by 3 bases; bases with no gene match: 11. The CDR3 consists of 17 residues. This CDR3 reads CSASPGQGPASTDTQYF. CDR3 DNA: TGCAGTGCTAGTCCCGGACAGGGACCTGCTAGCACAGATACGCAGTATTTT.

The rearrangement links TRBV15 to TRBJ1-2; the D is unclear. Germline lookup yields CDR1 LNHNV and CDR2 YYDKDF (reference sequence). This CDR3 is built from 16 residues. Trimming shortened V by 1 base and J by 4 bases, and 16 bases separated the two germline ends. The CDR3: CATSRARGSGIYGYTF. Written as DNA, the CDR3 is TGTGCCACCAGCAGAGCTCGCGGGTCAGGTATCTATGGCTACACCTTC. Full variable domain (rest looked up from reference TRBV15 and TRBJ1-2): DAMVIQNPRYQVTQFGKPVTLSCSQTLNHNVMYWYQQKSSQAPKLLFHYYDKDFNNEADTPDNFQSRRPNTSFCFLDIRSPGLGDTAMYLCATSRARGSGIYGYTFGSGTRLTVV.

The rearrangement uses TRBV10-3 and TRBJ1-3; D is ambiguous. The CDR3 is 15 residues long. In germline, CDR1 is ENHRY, CDR2 SYGVKD. V was shortened by 10 bases and J by 4 bases, with 20 bases between the two germline ends. CDR3 loop: CATLPTGGIGNTIYF. CDR3 DNA sequence: TGTGCCACCCTCCCCACCGGAGGGATCGGAAACACCATATATTTT.

The V call is TRBV27, the J call TRBJ2-2; TRBD2 matches 9 bases. Germline CDR1 is MNHEY and CDR2 is SMNVEV (reference sequence). V trimming: 8 bases; J trimming: 7 bases; junction bases outside the gene matches: 5. The CDR3 contains 13 residues. The CDR3 sequence is CASGGLASGELFF. The CDR3 DNA reads as TGTGCCAGCGGGGGACTAGCTAGCGGGGAGCTGTTTTTT.

CDR3 sequence (DNA): TGTGCCAGTAGTATAGATGTCCGCTCTGGGGCCAACGTCCTGACTTTC. Protein product: CASSIDVRSGANVLTF. V is TRBV19 and J is TRBJ2-6; D uncertain. Germline V gene data show CDR1 as LNHDA and CDR2 as SQIVND (reference sequence). With 0 bases removed from V and 0 bases from J, the gap between germline ends came to 6 bases. The CDR3 covers 16 residues.

V usage is TRBV15 and J usage is TRBJ2-1, with 8 bases lining up with TRBD1. The length of the CDR3 is 16 residues. The J segment lost 2 bases and the V segment lost 5 bases, leaving 8 bases of the junction unmatched. Germline assignment: CDR1 LNHNV and CDR2 YYDKDF (reference sequence). CDR3 coding DNA: TGTGCCACCAGCGGGCGGACAGGGCGAACCTACAATGAGCAGTTCTTC. Translation: CATSGRTGRTYNEQFF.

The CDR3 DNA sequence: TGTGCCAGCAGCTTAGAGGGGGCGAGGCCGGGGCCCTCTGAGCAGTTCTTC. Amino acids: CASSLEGARPGPSEQFF. The J gene is TRBJ2-1, the V gene TRBV11-3; D may be TRBD1 (6 bases). Germline V gene data show CDR1 as SGHNT and CDR2 as YENEEA. Trimming cost V 0 bases and J 9 bases, with 21 bases left between them. The CDR3 consists of 17 residues. Supplemented by reference TRBV11-3 and TRBJ2-1, the full variable domain reads EAGVVQSPRYKIIEKKQPVAFWCNPISGHNTLYWYLQNLGQGPELLIRYENEEAVDDSQLPKDRFSAERLKGVDSTLKIQPAELGDSAVYLCASSLEGARPGPSEQFFGPGTRLTVL.

This clone has more than one count but fewer than ten. The chain links TRBV5-1 to TRBJ1-2, with 7 bases that match TRBD1. From germline, CDR1 is SGHRS and CDR2 YFSETQ. Germline trimming cut 3 bases from V and 6 bases from J; bases unmatched to any gene: 11. This CDR3 region has 15 residues. The CDR3 region is CASSSGQLGTNGYTF. The CDR3 DNA is TGCGCCAGCAGCTCGGGACAGTTAGGAACCAATGGCTACACCTTC.

The V and J genes are TRBV5-4 and TRBJ1-3; TRBD1 might be the D (6 bases). The ends were cut back, 3 bases at V and 4 bases at J, with 17 bases in the middle. The CDR3 consists of 16 residues. Germline CDR1 SGHNT, CDR2 YYREEE (reference sequence). Here the CDR3 reads CASSSYLPGVGNTIYF. The CDR3 bases are TGTGCCAGCAGCTCTTATCTCCCAGGGGTGGGAAACACCATATATTTT.

The chain joins TRBV5-6 to TRBJ1-1; D possibly corresponds to TRBD1 (5 bases). The CDR3 extends over 13 amino acids. Germline V gene data show CDR1 as SGHDT and CDR2 as YYEEEE. The V and J ends lost 3 bases and 1 base respectively, with 7 bases between them. The CDR3 here is CASSYQGNTEAFF. For the CDR3, the DNA is TGTGCCAGCAGCTACCAGGGGAACACTGAAGCTTTCTTT.

This chain links TRBV15 with TRBJ1-6, with 8 bases identical to TRBD1. The trim removed 3 bases at V and 5 bases at J, leaving 3 bases unmatched. The CDR3 has 15 residues. CDR1 and CDR2 (germline): LNHNV, YYDKDF (reference sequence). CDR3 in amino acids: CATSRGDRNNSPLHF. The DNA for the CDR3 is TGTGCCACCAGCAGGGGGGACAGGAATAATTCACCCCTCCACTTT.

This chain connects TRBV6-6 to TRBJ1-5; possibly TRBD1 for D (5 bases). V lost 0 bases and J lost 9, with 15 bases in between. The CDR3 length is 15 residues. From germline, CDR1 is MNHNY and CDR2 SVGAGI (reference sequence). The CDR3 DNA reads TGTGCCAGCAGTTACTCTCCCGGGGGGGGGTGGCCCCAGCATTTT. This translates into CASSYSPGGGWPQHF.

This clone was counted a single time. This chain links TRBV24-1 with TRBJ2-5, with TRBD1 matching 11 bases. This CDR3 is 15 amino acids long. Trimming at V came to 7 bases and at J to 4 bases, leaving 7 bases not matched to a gene. Germline V gene data show CDR1 as KGHDR and CDR2 as SFDVKD. The CDR3 DNA reads as TGTGCCACCAGCGCCGGGACAGGGGGGCGAGAGACCCAGTACTTC. This encodes CATSAGTGGRETQYF.

The chain has TRBV5-1 and TRBJ1-6; 7 bases agree with TRBD1. V trimming: 4 bases; J trimming: 13 bases; junction bases outside the gene matches: 5. The CDR3 sequence is 12 residues long. Germline CDR1 is SGHRS and CDR2 is YFSETQ. The CDR3 region has the DNA TGCGCCAGCAGCGCTACAGGGGATCCCCTCCACTTT. Its protein is CASSATGDPLHF.

V and J are TRBV3-1 (or the pseudogene TRBV3-2) and TRBJ1-1, with a possible D match to TRBD1 (6 bases). This CDR3 has 14 residues. The germline V gene encodes CDR1 LGHDT and CDR2 YNNKEL (reference sequence). Trimming took off 1 base at V and 4 bases at J, with 10 bases between the two ends. CDR3 sequence reads: CASSQGGGGTEAFF. The CDR3 DNA follows: TGTGCCAGCAGCCAAGGAGGGGGTGGCACTGAAGCTTTCTTT.

The rearrangement uses TRBV27 and TRBJ1-5; 9 bases agree with TRBD1. The length of the CDR3 is 16 residues. Germline lookup yields CDR1 MNHEY and CDR2 SMNVEV (reference sequence). V lost 5 bases and J lost 1; bases outside the gene matches: 6. The chain's CDR3 is CASSPLGTGSNQPQHF. In nucleotides, the CDR3 is TGTGCCAGCAGTCCACTAGGGACAGGGAGCAATCAGCCCCAGCATTTT.

The chain carries TRBV7-9 and TRBJ2-3; TRBD2 matches at 12 bases. The CDR3 loop spans 15 amino acids. With V trimmed by 2 bases and J by 5 bases, 2 bases remained unmatched. Looked up from germline, CDR1 is SEHNR and CDR2 is FQNEAQ (reference sequence). In DNA form, the CDR3 reads TGTGCCAGCAGCTTATCTAGCGGGGGGGTAGATACGCAGTATTTT. It encodes CASSLSSGGVDTQYF.

This clone came up many times. The V call is TRBV6-5, the J call TRBJ1-2; TRBD1 matches 8 bases. The CDR3 covers 13 residues. Germline-derived CDR1 and CDR2 are MNHEY and SVGAGI. The V gene end was trimmed by 6 bases and the J gene end by 6 bases; junction bases not matched to a gene: 6. CDR3 residues: CASRPAGGDGYTF. CDR3 bases: TGTGCCAGCAGGCCCGCAGGGGGCGATGGCTACACCTTC.

This clone has just one count. The J gene is TRBJ2-1, the V gene TRBV12-5; the D gene is possibly TRBD1 (6 bases). Germline CDR1 LGHNT, CDR2 FRNRAP. Deletions cut 0 bases from V and 4 bases from J, with 10 bases between. This CDR3 has 15 amino acids. CDR3: CASGLVRQEYNEQFF. Here the CDR3 DNA reads TGTGCTAGTGGTTTGGTTAGACAGGAATACAATGAGCAGTTCTTC.

This chain connects TRBV6-6 to TRBJ2-7; 7 nucleotides line up with TRBD1. Losses at the gene ends were 4 bases for V and 4 bases for J; bases not matched to a gene: 10. The length of the CDR3 is 15 residues. CDR1 and CDR2 from the germline V gene are MNHNY and SVGAGI (reference sequence). CDR3 DNA sequence: TGTGCCAGCAGTTGGAGTCCGGGACAGACTTACGAGCAGTACTTC. Protein product: CASSWSPGQTYEQYF.

This clone was counted a single time. The chain is built from TRBV2 and TRBJ1-5; 7 bases map to TRBD1. Germline CDR1 and CDR2: SNHLY and FYNNEI. The trim removed 5 bases at V and 3 bases at J, leaving 10 bases unmatched. The CDR3 totals 16 residues. CDR3 DNA: TGTGCCAGCAGTTCCCCCCCAGGGGGTCTCAATCAGCCCCAGCATTTT. Translation gives CASSSPPGGLNQPQHF.

The CDR3 coding sequence is TGTGCCAGCAGCCCAAACGGGGGGGCTGTCTACGAGCAGTACTTC. As protein: CASSPNGGAVYEQYF. V usage is TRBV7-6 and J usage is TRBJ2-7, with 8 bases fitting TRBD2. The germline CDR1 and CDR2 sequences are SGHVS and FNYEAQ. The V and J ends lost 5 bases and 3 bases, in that order; junction bases with no gene match: 9. CDR3 length: 15 residues.

This clone was found once. The gene calls are TRBV11-2 and TRBJ2-1; no definite D call. From germline, CDR1 is SGHAT and CDR2 FQNNGV. The V gene lost 3 bases and the J gene lost 0 bases, with 6 bases spanning the gap. CDR3 length equals 14 residues. CDR3 in amino acids: CASSLATSYNEQFF. CDR3 nucleotides: TGTGCCAGCAGCTTGGCAACCTCCTACAATGAGCAGTTCTTC.

This sequence joins TRBV18 and TRBJ2-5; 11 bases match TRBD2. Germline V gene data show CDR1 as KGHSH and CDR2 as LQKENI. J was trimmed by 4 bases and V by 3 bases; bases with no gene match: 7. The CDR3 spans 16 residues. The CDR3 loop is CASSPTLAGGRETQYF. In nucleotides, the CDR3 is TGTGCCAGCTCACCGACTTTAGCGGGGGGGCGAGAGACCCAGTACTTC. Variable domain in full (rest from reference TRBV18 and TRBJ2-5): NAGVMQNPRHLVRRRGQEARLRCSPMKGHSHVYWYRQLPEEGLKFMVYLQKENIIDESGMPKERFSAEFPKEGPSILRIQQVVRGDSAAYFCASSPTLAGGRETQYFGPGTRLLVL.

The chain recombines TRBV2 with TRBJ2-7, with 9 bases matching TRBD1. Germline CDR1 and CDR2: SNHLY and FYNNEI. Unmatched junction bases numbered 11, after V lost 5 bases and J lost 3 bases. The CDR3 is made up of 16 amino acids. The CDR3: CASSPTGTGTHYEQYF. CDR3 coding DNA: TGTGCCAGCAGTCCTACCGGGACAGGGACTCACTACGAGCAGTACTTC.

The chain recombines TRBV5-5 with TRBJ1-2; 9 bases align to TRBD1. The V gene's germline CDR1 is SGHKS and CDR2 YYEKEE (reference sequence). V shed 2 bases and J 6 bases; nucleotides not matched to a gene: 8. The CDR3 loop spans 15 amino acids. CDR3 sequence: CASSLTGTGIDGYTF. The DNA for the CDR3 is TGTGCCAGCAGCTTAACCGGGACAGGGATTGATGGCTACACCTTC.

The V gene is TRBV7-6, the J gene TRBJ1-2; 7 bases map to TRBD1. The CDR3 loop spans 13 amino acids. Germline-derived CDR1 and CDR2 are SGHVS and FNYEAQ. J gave up 3 bases and V 3 bases, and 1 base lay outside the gene matches. The CDR3: CASSFGQDYGYTF. CDR3 bases: TGTGCCAGCAGCTTCGGACAGGACTATGGCTACACCTTC.

This chain connects TRBV4-1 to TRBJ1-2; D is unclear. The length of the CDR3 is 13 residues. Per the germline V gene, CDR1 is MGHRA and CDR2 is YSYEKL. V lost 0 bases and J 8 bases, leaving 10 bases between the germline ends. CDR3 sequence (DNA): TGCGCCAGCAGCCAAGACCCGTCTGGCGGCTACACCTTC. Translation gives CASSQDPSGGYTF.

V gene TRBV4-1 combines with J gene TRBJ1-5; weak D call: TRBD1 (5 bases). In germline, CDR1 is MGHRA, CDR2 YSYEKL. Trimming left V 4 bases short and J 7 bases short, with 14 bases between. This CDR3 is 14 amino acids long. As DNA, the CDR3 is TGCGCCAGCAGCCCCAAAGACGGGGGACAGCCCCAGCATTTT. Translation: CASSPKDGGQPQHF.

This chain connects TRBV5-1 to TRBJ2-5; 10 bases agree with TRBD2. V was pared by 2 bases and J by 2 bases, with 3 bases of the junction left unmatched. CDR1 SGHRS and CDR2 YFSETQ come from the germline V gene. CDR3 length equals 15 residues. DNA of the CDR3: TGCGCCAGCAGCTTCCAGCGGGGGGGTCAAGAGACCCAGTACTTC. Translation: CASSFQRGGQETQYF.